This T cell receptor beta chain was profiled in a study of Graves' ophthalmopathy and Graves' hyperthyroidism. CDR3 length equals 15 residues. The germline gives CDR1 MNHNS, CDR2 SASEGT. V was cut by 3 bases and J by 4 bases, with 12 bases left in between. Under 3 months in duration, the ophthalmopathy in affected donors had moderate-to-severe activity, CAS ≥3 and NOSPECS ≥4. Other autoimmune diseases, uncontrolled infections, pregnancy and lactation each led to patient exclusion. CDR3 regions of TCR beta were amplified from RNA transcripts. HTBI primers served in a first-round RT-PCR, which a second-round multiplex PCR followed. TCRdb re-derived calls from the multiplex PCR reads in MiXCR, one entry per CDR3 protein. This repertoire shows hundreds of thousands of distinct CDR3 sequences, approximately 39% found once; its top ten account for over 2.5%.

The clonotype comes from an adult man with Graves' ophthalmopathy. The V call is TRBV6-1, the J call TRBJ2-2; D is unresolved. The sequenced sample was peripheral blood. This chain's CDR3 is CASSDRPSATGELFF. CDR3 in DNA: TGTGCCAGCAGTGATAGGCCCTCCGCCACCGGGGAGCTGTTTTTT.